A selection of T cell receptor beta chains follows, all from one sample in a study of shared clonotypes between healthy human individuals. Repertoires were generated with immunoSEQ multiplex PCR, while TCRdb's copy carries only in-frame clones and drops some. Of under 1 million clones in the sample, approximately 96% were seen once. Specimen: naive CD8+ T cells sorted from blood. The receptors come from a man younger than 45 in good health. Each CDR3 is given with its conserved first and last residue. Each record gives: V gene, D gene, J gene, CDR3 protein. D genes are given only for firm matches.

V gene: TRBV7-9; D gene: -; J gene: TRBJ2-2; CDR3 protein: CASSLAFGELFF
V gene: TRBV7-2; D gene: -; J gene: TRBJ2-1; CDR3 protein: CASRGDSSTYNEQFF
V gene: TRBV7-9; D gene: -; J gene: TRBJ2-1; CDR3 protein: CASSWEGSSNEQFF
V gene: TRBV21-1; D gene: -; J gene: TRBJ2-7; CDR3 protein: CASSTGQGARAYEQYF
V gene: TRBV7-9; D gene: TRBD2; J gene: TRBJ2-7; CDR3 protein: CASSLALGLAGDEQYF
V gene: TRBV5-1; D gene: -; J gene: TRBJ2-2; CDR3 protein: CASSFRSTGELFF
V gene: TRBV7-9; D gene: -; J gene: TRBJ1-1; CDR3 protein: CASSPDIRTNTEAFF
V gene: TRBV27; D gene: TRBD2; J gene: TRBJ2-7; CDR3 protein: CASSTPGTSGMFQYF
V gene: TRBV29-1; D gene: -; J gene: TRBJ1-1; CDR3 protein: CSVEDGASTEAFF
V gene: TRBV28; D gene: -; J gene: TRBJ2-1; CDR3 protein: CASSLSSVGETYNEQFF
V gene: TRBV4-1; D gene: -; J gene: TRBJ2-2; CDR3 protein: CASSQPNTGELFF
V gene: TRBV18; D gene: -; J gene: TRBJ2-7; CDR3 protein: CASSLREDSYEQYF
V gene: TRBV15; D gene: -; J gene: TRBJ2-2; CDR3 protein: CATKEGAFGELFF
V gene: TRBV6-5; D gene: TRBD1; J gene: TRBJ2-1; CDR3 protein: CASSYLAGGPNEQFF
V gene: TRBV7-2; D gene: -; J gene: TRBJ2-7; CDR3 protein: CASSPAEDNEQYF
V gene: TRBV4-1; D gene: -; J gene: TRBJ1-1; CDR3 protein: CASSSVGGPEAFF
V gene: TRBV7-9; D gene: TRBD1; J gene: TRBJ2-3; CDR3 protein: CASSRDRYTDTQYF
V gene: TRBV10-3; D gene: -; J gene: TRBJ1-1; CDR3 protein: CAISESYPENTEAFF
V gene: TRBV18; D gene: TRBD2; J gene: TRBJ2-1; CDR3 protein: CASSPPGGDEQFF
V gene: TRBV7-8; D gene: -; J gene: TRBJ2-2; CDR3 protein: CASSPGQNTGELFF
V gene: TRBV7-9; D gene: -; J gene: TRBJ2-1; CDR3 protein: CASSLDRNEQFF
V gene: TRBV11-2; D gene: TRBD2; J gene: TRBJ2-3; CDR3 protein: CASSYRLAGDTDTQYF
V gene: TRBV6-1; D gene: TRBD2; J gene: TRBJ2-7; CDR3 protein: CASAGGLTYEQYF
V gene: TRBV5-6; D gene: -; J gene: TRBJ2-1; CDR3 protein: CASRTTITYNEQFF
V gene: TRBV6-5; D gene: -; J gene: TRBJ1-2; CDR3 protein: CASKAGGALTQTF
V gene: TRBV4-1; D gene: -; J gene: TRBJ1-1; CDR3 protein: CASSHVGNTEAFF
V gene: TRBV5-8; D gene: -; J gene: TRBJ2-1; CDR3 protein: CASTQSLASAYNEQFF
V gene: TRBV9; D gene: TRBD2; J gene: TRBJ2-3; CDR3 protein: CASSAGLAGVGPTDTQYF
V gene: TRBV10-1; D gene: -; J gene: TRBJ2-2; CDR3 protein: CASSPRVLPGELFF
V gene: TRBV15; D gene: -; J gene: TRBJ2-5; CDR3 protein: CATSREANQETQYF
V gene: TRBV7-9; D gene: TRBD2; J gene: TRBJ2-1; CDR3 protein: CASSLPGLAGVEQFF
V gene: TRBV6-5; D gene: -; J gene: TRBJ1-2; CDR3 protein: CASSRDGYYGYTF
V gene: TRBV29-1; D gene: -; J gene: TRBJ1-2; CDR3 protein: CSVASESYGYTF
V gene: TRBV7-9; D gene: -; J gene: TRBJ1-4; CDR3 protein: CASSPPGTTNEKLFF
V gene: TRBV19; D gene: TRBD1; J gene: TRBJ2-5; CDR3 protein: CASNIDGSGGRETQYF
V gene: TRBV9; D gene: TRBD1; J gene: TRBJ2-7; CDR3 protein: CASSAGTGGYEQYF
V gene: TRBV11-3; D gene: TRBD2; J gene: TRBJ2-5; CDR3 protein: CASSLGPSGSSETQYF
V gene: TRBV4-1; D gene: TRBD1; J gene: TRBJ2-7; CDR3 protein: CASSPYPPGQGDEQYF
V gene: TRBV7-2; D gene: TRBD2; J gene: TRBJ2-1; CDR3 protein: CATSGDSYNEQFF
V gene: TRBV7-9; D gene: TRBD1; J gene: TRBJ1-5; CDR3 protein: CASSDGTGFLSGYQHF
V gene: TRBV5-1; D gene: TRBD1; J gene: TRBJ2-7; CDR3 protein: CASSLLSGTGIYEQYF
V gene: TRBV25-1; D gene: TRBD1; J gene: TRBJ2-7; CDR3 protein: CASSEIRDSHEQYF
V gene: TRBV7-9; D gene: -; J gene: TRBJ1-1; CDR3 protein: CASSSDLTQNTEAFF